This TCR beta chain was identified in a study of cytomegalovirus exposure and HLA in healthy donors. Remarks on this clone: Its antigen is still unknown.

The V and J ends lost 9 bases and 8 bases respectively, with 20 bases between them. The germline gives CDR1 ENHRY, CDR2 SYGVKD. The CDR3 has 14 residues. Points from the study as a whole: It was only CMV serostatus that was available as immune exposure information. Later analysis demonstrated an association between a missense DCLRE1C variant and TCR beta V- and J-gene trimming.

Donors were nominally healthy when sampled, though unrecorded immune exposures were likely. PCR amplification relied on 60 Vbeta primers (plus 13 Jbeta primers). Assay used: immunoSEQ multiplex PCR; TCRdb lists only in-frame clones, some missing. The table lists roughly 160,000 clones, roughly 85% of them singletons, with around 2.6% in the top ten. This sequence originates from a man aged 25-45 years in good health and CMV-seropositive. This rearrangement joins TRBV10-3 to TRBJ2-1; tentatively, D is TRBD1 (6 bases). Sequenced input: PBMCs. CDR3 DNA sequence: TGTGCCATGTCGAGGGACAACCTCGAGCATGAGCAGTTCTTC. Its protein product is CAMSRDNLEHEQFF.